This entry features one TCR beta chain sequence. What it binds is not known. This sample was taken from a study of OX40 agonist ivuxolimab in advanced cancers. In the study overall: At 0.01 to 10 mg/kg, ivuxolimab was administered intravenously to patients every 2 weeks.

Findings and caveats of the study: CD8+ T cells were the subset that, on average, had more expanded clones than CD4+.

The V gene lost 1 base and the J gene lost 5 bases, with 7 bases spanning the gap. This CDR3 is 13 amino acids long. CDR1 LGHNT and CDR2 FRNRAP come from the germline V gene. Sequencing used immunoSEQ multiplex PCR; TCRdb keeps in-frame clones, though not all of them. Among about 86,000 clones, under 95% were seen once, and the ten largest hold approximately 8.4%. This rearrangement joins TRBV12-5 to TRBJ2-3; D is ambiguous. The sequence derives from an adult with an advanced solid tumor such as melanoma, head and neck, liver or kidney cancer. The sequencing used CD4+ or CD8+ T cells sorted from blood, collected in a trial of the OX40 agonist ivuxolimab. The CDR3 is CASGLDLGDTQYF. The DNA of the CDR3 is TGTGCTAGTGGTTTGGACCTTGGAGATACGCAGTATTTT. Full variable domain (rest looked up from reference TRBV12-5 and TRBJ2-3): DARVTQTPRHKVTEMGQEVTMRCQPILGHNTVFWYRQTMMQGLELLAYFRNRAPLDDSGMPKDRFSAEMPDATLATLKIQPSEPRDSAVYFCASGLDLGDTQYFGPGTRLTVL.